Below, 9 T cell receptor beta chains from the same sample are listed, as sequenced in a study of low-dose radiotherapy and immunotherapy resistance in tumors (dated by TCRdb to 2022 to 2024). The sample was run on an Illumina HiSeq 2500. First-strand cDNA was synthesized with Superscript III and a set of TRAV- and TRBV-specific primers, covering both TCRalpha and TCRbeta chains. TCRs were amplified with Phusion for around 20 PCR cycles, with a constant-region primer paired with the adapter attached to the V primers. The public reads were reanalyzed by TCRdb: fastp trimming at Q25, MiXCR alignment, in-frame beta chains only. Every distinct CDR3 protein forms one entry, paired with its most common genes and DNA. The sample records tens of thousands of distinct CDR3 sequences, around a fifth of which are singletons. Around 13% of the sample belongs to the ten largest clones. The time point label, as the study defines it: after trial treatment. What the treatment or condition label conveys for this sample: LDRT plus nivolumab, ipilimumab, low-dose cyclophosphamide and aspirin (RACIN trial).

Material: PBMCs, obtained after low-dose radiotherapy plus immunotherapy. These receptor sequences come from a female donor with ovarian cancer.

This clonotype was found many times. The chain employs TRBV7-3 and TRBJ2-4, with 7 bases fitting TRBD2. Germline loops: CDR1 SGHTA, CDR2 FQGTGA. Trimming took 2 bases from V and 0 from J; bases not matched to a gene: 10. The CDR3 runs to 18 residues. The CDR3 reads CASSLGSGGSLAKNIQYF. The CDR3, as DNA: TGTGCCAGCAGCTTAGGGTCGGGCGGGAGCTTAGCCAAAAACATTCAGTACTTC.

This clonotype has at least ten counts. CDR3 sequence: CASSLDGLKQTQYF. CDR3 bases: TGTGCCAGCAGCTTGGATGGGTTGAAGCAGACCCAGTACTTC. The chain couples TRBV5-5 to TRBJ2-5; D is uncertain. Germline assignment: CDR1 SGHKS and CDR2 YYEKEE (reference sequence). The CDR3 totals 14 residues. V was clipped by 0 bases and J by 6 bases, with 12 bases between them. Drawing the rest from reference TRBV5-5 and TRBJ2-5, the complete variable domain is DAGVTQSPTHLIKTRGQQVTLRCSPISGHKSVSWYQQVLGQGPQFIFQYYEKEERGRGNFPDRFSARQFPNYSSELNVNALLLGDSALYLCASSLDGLKQTQYFGPGTRLLVL.

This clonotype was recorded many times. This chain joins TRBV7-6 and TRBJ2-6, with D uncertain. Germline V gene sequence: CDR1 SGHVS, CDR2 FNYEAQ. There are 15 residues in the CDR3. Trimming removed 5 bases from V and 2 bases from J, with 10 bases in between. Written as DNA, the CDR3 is TGTGCCAGCAGCCCTAGGGATGCTGGGGCCAACGTCCTGACTTTC. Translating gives CASSPRDAGANVLTF. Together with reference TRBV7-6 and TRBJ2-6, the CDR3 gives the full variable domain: GAGVSQSPRYKVTKRGQDVALRCDPISGHVSLYWYRQALGQGPEFLTYFNYEAQQDKSGLPNDRFSAERPEGSISTLTIQRTEQRDSAMYRCASSPRDAGANVLTFGAGSRLTVL.

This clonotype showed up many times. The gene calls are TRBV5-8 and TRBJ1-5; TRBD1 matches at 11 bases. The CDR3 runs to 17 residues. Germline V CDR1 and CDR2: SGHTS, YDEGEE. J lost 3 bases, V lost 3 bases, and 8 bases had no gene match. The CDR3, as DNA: TGTGCCAGCAGCTCTGGACAGGGGGCGAGATCCAATCAGCCCCAGCATTTT. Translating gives CASSSGQGARSNQPQHF.

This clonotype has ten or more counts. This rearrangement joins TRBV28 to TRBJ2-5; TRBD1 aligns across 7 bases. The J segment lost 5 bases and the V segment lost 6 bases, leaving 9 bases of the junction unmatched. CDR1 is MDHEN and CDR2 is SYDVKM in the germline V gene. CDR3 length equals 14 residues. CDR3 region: CASRQTGMMETQYF. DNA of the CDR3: TGTGCCAGCAGGCAGACAGGGATGATGGAGACCCAGTACTTC.

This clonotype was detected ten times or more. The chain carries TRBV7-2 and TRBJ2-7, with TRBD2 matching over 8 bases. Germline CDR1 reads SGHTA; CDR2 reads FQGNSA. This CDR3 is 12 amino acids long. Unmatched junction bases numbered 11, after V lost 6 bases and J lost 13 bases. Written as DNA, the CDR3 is TGTGCCAGCAGTCGGATGTCGGGACTAGTTTACTTC. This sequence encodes CASSRMSGLVYF.

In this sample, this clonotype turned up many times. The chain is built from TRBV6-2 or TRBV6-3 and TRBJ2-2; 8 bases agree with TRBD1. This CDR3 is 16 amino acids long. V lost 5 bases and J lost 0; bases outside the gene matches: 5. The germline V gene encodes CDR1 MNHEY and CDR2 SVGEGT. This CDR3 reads CASSPETGANTGELFF. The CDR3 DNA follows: TGTGCCAGCAGTCCGGAGACAGGGGCGAACACCGGGGAGCTGTTTTTT.

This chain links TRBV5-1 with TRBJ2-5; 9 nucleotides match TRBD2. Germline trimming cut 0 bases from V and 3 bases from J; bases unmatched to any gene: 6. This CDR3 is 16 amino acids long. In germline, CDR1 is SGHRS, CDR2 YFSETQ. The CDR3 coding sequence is TGCGCCAGCAGCTTGGCCGGCGCTAGCGGGAAAGAGACCCAGTACTTC. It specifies CASSLAGASGKETQYF.

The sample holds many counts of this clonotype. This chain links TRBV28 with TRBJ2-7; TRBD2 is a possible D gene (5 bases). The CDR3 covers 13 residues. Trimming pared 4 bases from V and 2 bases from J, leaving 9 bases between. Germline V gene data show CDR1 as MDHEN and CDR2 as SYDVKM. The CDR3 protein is CASSSGGPYEQYF. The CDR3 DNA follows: TGTGCCAGCAGTTCCGGAGGCCCCTACGAGCAGTACTTC.